This T cell receptor beta chain is from a study of cytomegalovirus exposure and HLA in healthy donors. The CDR3 is 13 amino acids. Germline values: CDR1 LNHDA, CDR2 SQIVND (reference sequence). The V gene lost 5 bases and the J gene lost 3 bases, with 11 bases spanning the gap. Notes on the study in general: Another analysis was done later, and it associated fewer than 20,000 TCR beta sequences with HLA alleles at 0.05 false discovery rate. As a later analysis showed, a missense DCLRE1C variant was linked to trimming of TCR beta V- and J-genes. Later work showed greater clonal expansion in HLA-associated TCR beta chains than in equally common others.

The PCR ran on 60 Vbeta and 13 Jbeta primers. The protocol was immunoSEQ multiplex PCR, while the TCRdb copy is restricted to in-frame clones and leaves out a portion. This table holds around 130,000 clones, 66% found once. Concerning this clone: Antigen specificity is unknown.

V usage is TRBV19 and J usage is TRBJ2-7, with a possible D match to TRBD1 (6 bases). The sequenced sample consisted of PBMCs. This receptor was obtained from a man aged 18 to 29 in good health and CMV-seronegative. CDR3: CASSLTGRYEQYF. CDR3 sequence (DNA): TGTGCCAGTAGTCTGACAGGACGCTACGAGCAGTACTTC.